Listed below are T cell receptor beta chains from one sample, sequenced in a study of cytomegalovirus exposure and HLA in healthy donors. Repertoires were generated with immunoSEQ multiplex PCR, while TCRdb's copy carries only in-frame clones and drops some. The sample gives 95,000 to 150,000 clones, 70% to 90% of which show up once; about 6.9% is in the top ten. Sequences were obtained from PBMCs. The origin of the receptors is a woman aged 18-30 years in good health and CMV-seropositive. CDR3s leave out the opening cysteine and the closing phenylalanine or tryptophan. The order of the fields is CDR3 protein, J gene, V gene, CDR3 length.

CDR3: ASSLKRDYEQY
J: TRBJ2-7
V: TRBV19
length: 11

CDR3: ASRTAGTGELF
J: TRBJ2-2
V: TRBV13
length: 11

CDR3: ASSQGQIETQY
J: TRBJ2-5
V: TRBV18
length: 11

CDR3: ASSGFLAGGYNEQF
J: TRBJ2-1
V: TRBV10-2
length: 14

CDR3: ASSLRADQPQH
J: TRBJ1-5
V: TRBV7-3
length: 11

CDR3: ASSPGTITTDTQY
J: TRBJ2-3
V: TRBV5-1
length: 13

CDR3: ASSRLAGVNNEQF
J: TRBJ2-1
V: TRBV7-3
length: 13

CDR3: ATSRVQAEEAF
J: TRBJ1-1
V: TRBV15
length: 11

CDR3: ASSYSRVSYTEAF
J: TRBJ1-1
V: TRBV6-5
length: 13

CDR3: ATSSGSNQPQH
J: TRBJ1-5
V: TRBV15
length: 11

CDR3: ASSVIPSTRNTGELF
J: TRBJ2-2
V: TRBV9
length: 15

CDR3: ASSLAGTGRYEQY
J: TRBJ2-7
V: TRBV5-4
length: 13

CDR3: ASSFPPGEQY
J: TRBJ2-7
V: TRBV7-9
length: 10

CDR3: ASSGGQPSIGGYT
J: TRBJ1-2
V: TRBV6-5
length: 13

CDR3: ASSATGVDGYT
J: TRBJ1-2
V: TRBV2
length: 11

CDR3: ASSPTGGGGYT
J: TRBJ1-2
V: TRBV7-9
length: 11

CDR3: ASSYEGGRTSEQY
J: TRBJ2-7
V: TRBV6-6
length: 13

CDR3: ASSPGGGGGTYEQY
J: TRBJ2-7
V: TRBV5-6
length: 14

CDR3: AGGGAGTEAF
J: TRBJ1-1
V: TRBV5-4
length: 10

CDR3: ASSLGLGAGELF
J: TRBJ2-2
V: TRBV7-7
length: 12

CDR3: ASSQAMNPEAKNIQY
J: TRBJ2-4
V: TRBV4-2
length: 15

CDR3: ASNLSREKRGGYT
J: TRBJ1-2
V: TRBV2
length: 13

CDR3: ASSHGDRPREAF
J: TRBJ1-1
V: TRBV13
length: 12

CDR3: SADGTGWENTEAF
J: TRBJ1-1
V: TRBV29-1
length: 13

CDR3: ASSEFGLSNEKLF
J: TRBJ1-4
V: TRBV6-1
length: 13

CDR3: ASSFQVDGTEAF
J: TRBJ1-1
V: TRBV27
length: 12

CDR3: ASSLGQAYGANEKLF
J: TRBJ1-4
V: TRBV19
length: 15

CDR3: AWSYPPGTDTQY
J: TRBJ2-3
V: TRBV30
length: 12

CDR3: ASSMGQGYEQY
J: TRBJ2-7
V: TRBV19
length: 11

CDR3: AWSVRWGQGNQPQH
J: TRBJ1-5
V: TRBV30
length: 14

CDR3: ASSVATGGEAF
J: TRBJ1-1
V: TRBV9
length: 11

CDR3: ASSLARGGTEAF
J: TRBJ1-1
V: TRBV5-1
length: 12

CDR3: ATTPQGAGANVLT
J: TRBJ2-6
V: TRBV6-1
length: 13

CDR3: ASSGSELNGETQY
J: TRBJ2-5
V: TRBV7-9
length: 13

CDR3: ASSSQETQY
J: TRBJ2-5
V: TRBV27
length: 9

CDR3: ASSISLGINTEAF
J: TRBJ1-1
V: TRBV19
length: 13

CDR3: ASSPPGVSGSYNEQF
J: TRBJ2-1
V: TRBV18
length: 15

CDR3: ASSLGLADYEQY
J: TRBJ2-7
V: TRBV5-1
length: 12

CDR3: ASSESRDRGLTSQPQH
J: TRBJ1-5
V: TRBV10-1
length: 16

CDR3: ASSQTGTYGYT
J: TRBJ1-2
V: TRBV27
length: 11

CDR3: AWSAPRENTEAF
J: TRBJ1-1
V: TRBV30
length: 12

CDR3: ASSQGGSYNEQF
J: TRBJ2-1
V: TRBV13
length: 12